This T cell receptor beta chain was sequenced during a study of T-cell reconstitution after alpha-beta-depleted transplantation in children. This clonotype occurred a few times. Unique molecular identifiers tagged the TCRbeta library. MiXCR was run by TCRdb on the PCR reads, yielding one entry per CDR3 protein. Here the sample spans roughly 590,000 distinct CDR3 sequences, approximately 17% being singletons. V lost 5 bases and J 0 bases, leaving 11 bases between the germline ends. The CDR3 is 16 residues long. V usage is TRBV12-3 or TRBV12-4 and J usage is TRBJ1-6; D not resolved. The clonotype comes from a human donor who donated a stem cell graft to a child with acute myeloid leukemia. Source: PBMCs from the stem cell graft donor, taken from the stem cell graft. The CDR3 region has the DNA TGTGCCAGCAGTCCCTACGGGAGCTCCTATAATTCACCCCTCCACTTT. This encodes CASSPYGSSYNSPLHF.